This TCR beta chain was captured by sequencing in a study of T cell repertoires in cytomegalovirus infection. Turning to the study itself: Evidence of both CMV infection and a matching HLA type came from public TCR beta signatures. Whole-study findings and limits: Carriers of CMV plus the relevant HLA were identified by cumulative public TCR beta family frequency. Clonotypes of TCR beta that were HLA-C-restricted and CMV-specific dominated the ex vivo response.

A word on this clonotype: Its antigen is not identified.

TCRdb reanalysed the reads using MiXCR and keeps one entry per CDR3 protein. Here the sample spans around 350,000 distinct CDR3 sequences, less than 20% being singletons. This receptor was identified in a human donor in good health (CMV status not recorded). Some clones in this sample may be carry-over from other donors' samples. The sequenced material came from PBMCs.

The CDR3 is CASKSGQGAVGNTIYF. In DNA, the CDR3 is TGTGCCAGCAAGTCGGGACAGGGGGCTGTTGGAAACACCATATATTTT. The chain employs TRBV2 and TRBJ1-3, with 12 bases identical to TRBD1. Trimming cost V 7 bases and J 3 bases; bases outside gene matches: 7. CDR3 length equals 16 residues. CDR1 is SNHLY and CDR2 is FYNNEI in the germline V gene.